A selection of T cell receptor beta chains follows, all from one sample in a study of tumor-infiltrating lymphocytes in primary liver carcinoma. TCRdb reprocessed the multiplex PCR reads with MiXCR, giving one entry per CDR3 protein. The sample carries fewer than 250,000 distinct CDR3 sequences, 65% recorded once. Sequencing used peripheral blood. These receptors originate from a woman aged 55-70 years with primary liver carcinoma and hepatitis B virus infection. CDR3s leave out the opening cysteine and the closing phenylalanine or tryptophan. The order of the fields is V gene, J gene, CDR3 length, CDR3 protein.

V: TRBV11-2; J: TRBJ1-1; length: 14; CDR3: ASSSGGGWVNTEAF
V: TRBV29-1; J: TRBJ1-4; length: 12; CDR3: SVGGRNSNEKLF
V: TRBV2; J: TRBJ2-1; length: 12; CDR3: ASRWTSGYNKQF
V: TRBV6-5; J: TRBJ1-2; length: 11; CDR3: ASRQLGARGNT
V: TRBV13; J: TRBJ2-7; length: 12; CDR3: ASSLRTAGYEQY
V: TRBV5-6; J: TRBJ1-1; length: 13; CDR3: ASSFSGAGVTEAF
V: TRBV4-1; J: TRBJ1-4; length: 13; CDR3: ASSQEAPSNEKLF
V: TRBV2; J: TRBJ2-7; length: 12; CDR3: ASRSPGQSYEQY
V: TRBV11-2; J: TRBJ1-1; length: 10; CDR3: ASSPRDTEAF
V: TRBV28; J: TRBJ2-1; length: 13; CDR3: ASRKSGSSYNEQF
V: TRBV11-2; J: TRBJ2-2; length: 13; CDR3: ASNLEPGAHGELF
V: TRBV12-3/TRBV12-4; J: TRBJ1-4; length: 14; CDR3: ASSLVPLRASERLF
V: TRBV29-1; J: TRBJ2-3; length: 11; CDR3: SVAYVSPDTQY
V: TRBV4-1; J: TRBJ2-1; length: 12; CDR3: ASSRGVAYNEQF
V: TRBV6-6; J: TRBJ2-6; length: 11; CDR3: ASSLPWASVLT
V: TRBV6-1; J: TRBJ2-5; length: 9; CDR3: ASSEAWTQY
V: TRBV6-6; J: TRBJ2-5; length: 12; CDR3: ASSFISREETQY